The present TCR beta chain was sequenced within a study of metastatic and nonmetastatic thyroid tumors. Study-wide background: A comparison of repertoires was made across blood and tumor or nodule tissue from malignant and benign thyroid patients. Notes on the study in general: Reports indicated that malignant thyroid tumors showed significantly higher TCR beta diversity than benign nodules did, in blood and tumor.

Original data processing: Clinicopathological groups supplied CDR3 differences that were used to build a distant-metastasis classifier for papillary thyroid cancer. TCRdb recomputed clones from the PCR reads via MiXCR. The V and J calls reflect TCRdb's pipeline rather than the authors' work. Among around 23,000 clones listed, 20% were seen once. For this clone: Its antigen is unidentified.

Treatment of any kind had been given to no patient before thyroid surgery. Trimming removed 10 bases from V and 5 bases from J, with 0 bases in between. Germline V CDR1 and CDR2: LNHNV, YYDKDF (reference sequence). The CDR3 runs 8 residues. The V and J genes are TRBV15 and TRBJ2-4; no firm D call. Sequencing was performed on blood. The receptor was derived from a male donor with papillary thyroid cancer or a benign thyroid nodule (not recorded which). Some clones in this sample may be carry-over from other donors' samples. The CDR3 DNA reads TGTGCCAAAAACATTCAGTACTTC. It yields the protein CAKNIQYF.